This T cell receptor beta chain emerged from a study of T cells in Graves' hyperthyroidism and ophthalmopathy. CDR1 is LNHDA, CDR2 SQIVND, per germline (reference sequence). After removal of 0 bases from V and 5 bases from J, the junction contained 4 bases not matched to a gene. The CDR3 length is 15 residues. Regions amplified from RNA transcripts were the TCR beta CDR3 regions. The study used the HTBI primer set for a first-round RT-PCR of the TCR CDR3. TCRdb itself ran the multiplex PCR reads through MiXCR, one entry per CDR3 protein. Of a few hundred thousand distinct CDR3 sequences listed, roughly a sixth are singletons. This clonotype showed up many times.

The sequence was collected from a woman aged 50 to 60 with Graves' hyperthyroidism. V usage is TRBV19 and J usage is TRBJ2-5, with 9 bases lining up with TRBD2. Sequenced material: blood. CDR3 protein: CASSIDAGGPETQYF. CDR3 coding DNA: TGTGCCAGTAGTATAGATGCGGGAGGGCCGGAGACCCAGTACTTC.